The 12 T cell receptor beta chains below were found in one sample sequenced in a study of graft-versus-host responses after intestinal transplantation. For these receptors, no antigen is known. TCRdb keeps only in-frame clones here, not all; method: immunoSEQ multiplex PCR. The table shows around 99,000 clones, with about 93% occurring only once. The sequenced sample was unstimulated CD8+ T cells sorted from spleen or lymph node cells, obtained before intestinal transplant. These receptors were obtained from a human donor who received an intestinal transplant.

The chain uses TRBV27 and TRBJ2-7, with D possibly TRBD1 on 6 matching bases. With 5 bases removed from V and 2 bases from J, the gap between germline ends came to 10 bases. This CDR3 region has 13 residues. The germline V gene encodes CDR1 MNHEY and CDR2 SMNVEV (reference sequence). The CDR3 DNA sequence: TGTGCCAGCAGTCGCAGGGGCGCCTACGAGCAGTACTTC. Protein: CASSRRGAYEQYF.

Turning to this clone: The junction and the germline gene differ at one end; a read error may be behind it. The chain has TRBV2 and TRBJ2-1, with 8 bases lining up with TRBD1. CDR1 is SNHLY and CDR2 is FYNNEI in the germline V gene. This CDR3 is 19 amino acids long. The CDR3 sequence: CANSDLGQGATSSYNEQFF. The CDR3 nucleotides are TGTGCCAACAGTGATCTTGGCCAGGGGGCCACCAGCTCCTACAATGAGCAGTTCTTC.

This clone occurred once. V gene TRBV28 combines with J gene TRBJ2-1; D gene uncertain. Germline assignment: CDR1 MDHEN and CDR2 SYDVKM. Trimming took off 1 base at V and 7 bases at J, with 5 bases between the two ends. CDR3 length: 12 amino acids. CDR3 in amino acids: CASSLYGNEQFF. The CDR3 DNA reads TGTGCCAGCAGTTTATACGGGAATGAGCAGTTCTTC.

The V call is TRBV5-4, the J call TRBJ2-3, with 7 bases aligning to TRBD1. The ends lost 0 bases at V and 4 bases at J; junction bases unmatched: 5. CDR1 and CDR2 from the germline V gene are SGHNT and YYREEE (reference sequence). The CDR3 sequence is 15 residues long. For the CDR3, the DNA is TGTGCCAGCAGCTTGGAGACAGGGCAGCCAGATACGCAGTATTTT. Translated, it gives CASSLETGQPDTQYF.

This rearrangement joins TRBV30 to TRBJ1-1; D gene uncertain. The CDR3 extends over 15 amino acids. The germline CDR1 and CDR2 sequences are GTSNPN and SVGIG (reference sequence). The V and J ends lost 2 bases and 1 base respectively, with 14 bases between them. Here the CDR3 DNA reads TGTGCCTGGAGTTTTAGCGGGGTCGGGAACACTGAAGCTTTCTTT. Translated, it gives CAWSFSGVGNTEAFF.

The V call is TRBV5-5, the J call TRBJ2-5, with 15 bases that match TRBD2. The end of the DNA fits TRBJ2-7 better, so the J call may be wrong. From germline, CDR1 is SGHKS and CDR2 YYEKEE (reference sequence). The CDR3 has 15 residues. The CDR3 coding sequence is TGTGCCAGCAGCTGGGGGACTAGCGGGGGGTACGAGCAGTACTTC. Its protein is CASSWGTSGGYEQYF.

CDR3 in DNA: TGTGCCTGGAGGGACGGCAGGGCCTCCTACGAGCAGTACTTC. Translating gives CAWRDGRASYEQYF. The chain links TRBV30 to TRBJ2-7; a possible D gene is TRBD1 (5 bases). V was pared by 3 bases and J by 0 bases, with 12 bases between. CDR3 length: 14 amino acids. The V gene's germline CDR1 is GTSNPN and CDR2 SVGIG (reference sequence).

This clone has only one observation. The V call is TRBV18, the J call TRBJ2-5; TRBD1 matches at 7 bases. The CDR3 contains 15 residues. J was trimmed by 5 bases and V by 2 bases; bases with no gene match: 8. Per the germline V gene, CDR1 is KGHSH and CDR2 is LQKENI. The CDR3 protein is CASSPYGQVGETQYF. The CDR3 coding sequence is TGTGCCAGCTCACCATACGGACAGGTGGGGGAGACCCAGTACTTC.

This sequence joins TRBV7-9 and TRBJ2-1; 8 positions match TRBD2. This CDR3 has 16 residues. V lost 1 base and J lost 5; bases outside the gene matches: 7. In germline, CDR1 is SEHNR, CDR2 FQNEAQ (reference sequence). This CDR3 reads CASSLGDGGADNEQFF. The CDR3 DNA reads TGTGCCAGCAGCTTAGGGGACGGGGGGGCTGACAATGAGCAGTTCTTC.

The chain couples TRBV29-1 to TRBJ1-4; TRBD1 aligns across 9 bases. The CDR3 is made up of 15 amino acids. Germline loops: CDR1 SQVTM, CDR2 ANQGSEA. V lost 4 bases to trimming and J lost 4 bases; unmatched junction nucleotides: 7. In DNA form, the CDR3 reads TGCAGCGTTGGTAGGACAGGGGCGATTAATGAAAAACTGTTTTTT. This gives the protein CSVGRTGAINEKLFF.

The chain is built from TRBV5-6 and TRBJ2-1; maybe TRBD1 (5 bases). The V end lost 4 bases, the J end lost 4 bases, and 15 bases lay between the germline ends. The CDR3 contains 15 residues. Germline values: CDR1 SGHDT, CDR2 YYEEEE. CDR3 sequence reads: CASSAPDTTYNEQFF. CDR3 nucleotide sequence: TGTGCCAGCAGCGCCCCGGACACTACATACAATGAGCAGTTCTTC.

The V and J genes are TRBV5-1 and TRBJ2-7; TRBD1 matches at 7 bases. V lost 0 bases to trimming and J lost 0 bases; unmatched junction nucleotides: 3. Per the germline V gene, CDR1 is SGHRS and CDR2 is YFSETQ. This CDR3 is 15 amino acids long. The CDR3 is CASSLEAGGSYEQYF. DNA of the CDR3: TGCGCCAGCAGCTTGGAGGCAGGGGGCTCCTACGAGCAGTACTTC.